The TCR beta chain described here comes from a study of regulatory T cells in long-lasting Graves disease. Points from the study as a whole: Repertoires from persistent disease leaned toward TRBV28, TRBJ1-2 and TRBJ2-5.

Sequencing libraries for TCR beta were prepared with iRepertoire HTBI primers and Arm-PCR of CDR3 regions. TCRdb re-derived calls from the multiplex PCR reads in MiXCR, one entry per CDR3 protein. The table shows roughly 320,000 distinct CDR3 sequences, with 15% to 20% occurring only once. J gave up 2 bases and V 3 bases, and 3 bases lay outside the gene matches. Germline-derived CDR1 and CDR2 are ENHRY and SYGVKD. This CDR3 region has 15 residues. Indicated time point: newly diagnosed GD, antithyroid drugs for less than 3 months. The authors made the TCR library using RNA they extracted from PBMCs. A blood draw put roughly 10 milliliters of peripheral blood into EDTA tubes. As to this clonotype: Its antigen is not known.

Separately, the same data were catalogued under a study of T cells in Graves' hyperthyroidism and ophthalmopathy. According to that study: Among thyroid clonotypes expanded above 0.001, most also appeared in blood. It was a median 6.5 months before onset that the model predicted ophthalmopathy.

The source of this sequence is a man in his forties or fifties with Graves disease. This sample comprised peripheral blood mononuclear cells (PBMCs), obtained at new diagnosis, from a patient treated with antithyroid drugs. V gene TRBV10-3 combines with J gene TRBJ1-5; 8 bases are a match to TRBD1. The CDR3 protein is CAISDDRGGNQPQHF. The CDR3 DNA reads TGTGCCATCAGTGATGACAGGGGAGGCAATCAGCCCCAGCATTTT.